This is a list of T cell receptor beta chains from one sample in a study of blood T cell repertoires in COVID-19. Here immunoSEQ multiplex PCR was the method, and the copy in TCRdb shows in-frame clones only, minus some. The table lists some 44,000 clones, 92% of them singletons. The sequenced sample was peripheral blood. The receptors shown here come from a man aged 45-60 years with active COVID-19. CDR3s include the opening cysteine and the closing phenylalanine or tryptophan. The D gene is left open where the match is weak. Not all rows give a size; the values are once, few, many and, for expanded clones, a class.

DNA: TGTGCCAGCAGCTTACGTAGCGGGAGGGCCCTCAATGAGCAGTTCTTC
CDR3: CASSLRSGRALNEQFF
J: TRBJ2-1
V: TRBV7-2
length: 16
D: TRBD2
size: .

DNA: TGTGCCAGCAGTAGGGACAGTCCTTCCTACGAGCAGTACTTC
CDR3: CASSRDSPSYEQYF
J: TRBJ2-7
V: TRBV25-1
length: 14
D: TRBD1
size: once

DNA: TGCGCCAGCAGCTTGGGATTGGGACAGATTGAAAAACTGTTTTTT
CDR3: CASSLGLGQIEKLFF
J: TRBJ1-4
V: TRBV5-1
length: 15
D: TRBD1
size: .

DNA: TGTGCCAGCAGCCGAACGGAGCGCACCGGGGAGCTGTTTTTT
CDR3: CASSRTERTGELFF
J: TRBJ2-2
V: TRBV11-3
length: 14
D: .
size: .

DNA: TGCGCCAGCAGCCAAGGGGCAGCTAGCAATCAGCCCCAGCATTTT
CDR3: CASSQGAASNQPQHF
J: TRBJ1-5
V: TRBV4-1
length: 15
D: .
size: few

DNA: TGTGCCAGCAGCCCTCAAGTCCCGGGACAGGGAATAAAGAACACTGAAGCTTTCTTT
CDR3: CASSPQVPGQGIKNTEAFF
J: TRBJ1-1
V: TRBV21-1
length: 19
D: .
size: .

DNA: TGTGCCAGCAGAGGACAGAAAAACATTCAGTACTTC
CDR3: CASRGQKNIQYF
J: TRBJ2-4
V: TRBV28
length: 12
D: .
size: .

DNA: TGTGCCAGCAGCACCGGACAGAACAATGAGCAGTTCTTC
CDR3: CASSTGQNNEQFF
J: TRBJ2-1
V: TRBV7-7
length: 13
D: .
size: .

DNA: TGTGCCAGCAGCTTGGGACAGAGCTCCTACGAGCAGTACTTC
CDR3: CASSLGQSSYEQYF
J: TRBJ2-7
V: TRBV5-6
length: 14
D: .
size: .

DNA: TGTGCCAGCAACCAGGTGGCAGGGGGTAAGACTGAAGCTTTCTTT
CDR3: CASNQVAGGKTEAFF
J: TRBJ1-1
V: TRBV6-5
length: 15
D: TRBD1
size: .

DNA: TGTGCCAGCAGTGAAGGAGGGTCCGGAGGGACCCAGTACTTC
CDR3: CASSEGGSGGTQYF
J: TRBJ2-5
V: TRBV6-1
length: 14
D: .
size: .

DNA: TGTGCCAGCAGAGAGGGACTAGCGGGTTACAATGAGCAGTTCTTC
CDR3: CASREGLAGYNEQFF
J: TRBJ2-1
V: TRBV27
length: 15
D: TRBD2
size: .

DNA: TGCGCCAGCAGCATACGGACAGGGTCTAATGAAAAACTGTTTTTT
CDR3: CASSIRTGSNEKLFF
J: TRBJ1-4
V: TRBV5-1
length: 15
D: TRBD1
size: .

DNA: TGTGCCAGCAGTCAGTACCTCCAAGAGACCCAGTACTTC
CDR3: CASSQYLQETQYF
J: TRBJ2-5
V: TRBV7-2
length: 13
D: .
size: .

DNA: TGTGCCAGCAGTTACTCGACTAGCGGATCCTACAATGAGCAGTTCTTC
CDR3: CASSYSTSGSYNEQFF
J: TRBJ2-1
V: TRBV6-5
length: 16
D: TRBD2
size: .

DNA: TGTGCCAGCAGCCTCAGGGGCGGGGGCGAAGCTTTCTTT
CDR3: CASSLRGGGEAFF
J: TRBJ1-1
V: TRBV3-1/TRBV3-2
length: 13
D: .
size: .

DNA: TGTGCCAGCAGTTGGCCAGTTAGCACAGATACGCAGTATTTT
CDR3: CASSWPVSTDTQYF
J: TRBJ2-3
V: TRBV28
length: 14
D: .
size: .

DNA: TGCAGCGTGGCGACTAGCGGGAGCACAGATACGCAGTATTTT
CDR3: CSVATSGSTDTQYF
J: TRBJ2-3
V: TRBV29-1
length: 14
D: TRBD2
size: .

DNA: TGTGCCAGCAGCCCGGACACGTACAATGAGCAGTTCTTC
CDR3: CASSPDTYNEQFF
J: TRBJ2-1
V: TRBV11-3
length: 13
D: .
size: .

DNA: TGTGCCAGCAGCCGAGGGCTCCAGGGGAATCAGCCCCAGCATTTT
CDR3: CASSRGLQGNQPQHF
J: TRBJ1-5
V: TRBV11-2
length: 15
D: .
size: .

DNA: TGTGCCAGCAGTTTTAACAGGAACACTGAAGCTTTCTTT
CDR3: CASSFNRNTEAFF
J: TRBJ1-1
V: TRBV12-3/TRBV12-4
length: 13
D: .
size: .

DNA: TGTGCCAGCAACGAACCTGGACAGCACACTGAAGCTTTCTTT
CDR3: CASNEPGQHTEAFF
J: TRBJ1-1
V: TRBV5-8
length: 14
D: .
size: .

DNA: TGTGCCTGGAGAGGGGCGGGGGGGCATCAGCCCCAGCATTTT
CDR3: CAWRGAGGHQPQHF
J: TRBJ1-5
V: TRBV30
length: 14
D: .
size: .

DNA: TGTGCCAGTAGTGGAACGAGGACAGGGGAAGGGGAGACCCAGTACTTC
CDR3: CASSGTRTGEGETQYF
J: TRBJ2-5
V: TRBV19
length: 16
D: TRBD1
size: few

DNA: TGTGCCAGCAGTTTATGGGGGACAGGGGAGAAGACCCAGTACTTC
CDR3: CASSLWGTGEKTQYF
J: TRBJ2-5
V: TRBV28
length: 15
D: TRBD1
size: .

DNA: TGTGCCAGCTCCCGCGGGCGCAGCTCCTACGAGCAGTACTTC
CDR3: CASSRGRSSYEQYF
J: TRBJ2-7
V: TRBV18
length: 14
D: .
size: .

DNA: TGTGCCAGCAGTGAAGCGAGGGCACAGACGCTCTCTGGCTACACCTTC
CDR3: CASSEARAQTLSGYTF
J: TRBJ1-2
V: TRBV2
length: 16
D: .
size: .

DNA: TGTGCCAGTAGTATGGACAGGGTCCCCACCGGGGAGCTGTTTTTT
CDR3: CASSMDRVPTGELFF
J: TRBJ2-2
V: TRBV19
length: 15
D: TRBD1
size: .

DNA: TGTGCCAGCAGTGAAGACAGGGGTAGAGAGCCCCAGCATTTT
CDR3: CASSEDRGREPQHF
J: TRBJ1-5
V: TRBV2
length: 14
D: TRBD1
size: few

DNA: TGTGCCATCAGTGTTAGTGGGGACAGGGCCCACGAGCAGTACTTC
CDR3: CAISVSGDRAHEQYF
J: TRBJ2-7
V: TRBV10-3
length: 15
D: TRBD1
size: .

DNA: TGTGCCAGCAGCCGGACACCTAATAAACCCGGAGGCTACACCTTC
CDR3: CASSRTPNKPGGYTF
J: TRBJ1-2
V: TRBV9
length: 15
D: .
size: once

DNA: TGTGCCATAAGGTCCGGGCTAGCGGGTTCCTACGAGCAGTACTTC
CDR3: CAIRSGLAGSYEQYF
J: TRBJ2-7
V: TRBV7-3
length: 15
D: TRBD2
size: .

DNA: TGTGCCAGCAGCTCCCTCGGACAGGGTGGGGATACGCAGTATTTT
CDR3: CASSSLGQGGDTQYF
J: TRBJ2-3
V: TRBV7-6
length: 15
D: TRBD1
size: .

DNA: TGTGCCAGCAGCCAACAACGCCCCGGCACCACAGGCCCCGGCGAGCAGTACTTC
CDR3: CASSQQRPGTTGPGEQYF
J: TRBJ2-7
V: TRBV3-1/TRBV3-2
length: 18
D: .
size: .

DNA: TGCGCCAGCAGCTTCCGGGAGGGCCCCGAGACCCAGTACTTC
CDR3: CASSFREGPETQYF
J: TRBJ2-5
V: TRBV5-1
length: 14
D: TRBD2
size: .

DNA: TGTGCCAGCAGTCCCGAAAACCGGGCAGATACGCAGTATTTT
CDR3: CASSPENRADTQYF
J: TRBJ2-3
V: TRBV3-1/TRBV3-2
length: 14
D: .
size: .

DNA: TGTGCCAGCAGTTTGGGGCAGGGGCCCCCGGAAAAACTGTTTTTT
CDR3: CASSLGQGPPEKLFF
J: TRBJ1-4
V: TRBV28
length: 15
D: .
size: .

DNA: TGCAGTGCTAGTAGACTAGCGGGCGCCTACGAGCAGTACTTC
CDR3: CSASRLAGAYEQYF
J: TRBJ2-7
V: TRBV20-1
length: 14
D: TRBD2
size: .

DNA: TGTGCCAGCAGTGCACAGGGGGCCAATCAGCCCCAGCATTTT
CDR3: CASSAQGANQPQHF
J: TRBJ1-5
V: TRBV2
length: 14
D: TRBD1
size: once

DNA: TGTGCCAGCAGTGAAGAAGCGGGCCCCAATGAGCAGTTCTTC
CDR3: CASSEEAGPNEQFF
J: TRBJ2-1
V: TRBV2
length: 14
D: .
size: .

DNA: TGTGCCATCACCGGACAGGGGATCTACGAGCAGTACTTC
CDR3: CAITGQGIYEQYF
J: TRBJ2-7
V: TRBV10-3
length: 13
D: TRBD1
size: .

DNA: TGTGCCACCCGGCGAACGCAGGGAGGGGAGCTGTTTTTT
CDR3: CATRRTQGGELFF
J: TRBJ2-2
V: TRBV12-3/TRBV12-4
length: 13
D: .
size: .

DNA: TGTGCCAGCAGGGGACAGGGGCGTCTCTATGGCTACACCTTC
CDR3: CASRGQGRLYGYTF
J: TRBJ1-2
V: TRBV2
length: 14
D: TRBD1
size: .

DNA: TGCAGCACAAACACAGGGGAGACGGACTATGGCTACACCTTC
CDR3: CSTNTGETDYGYTF
J: TRBJ1-2
V: TRBV29-1
length: 14
D: TRBD1
size: .

DNA: TGTGCCAGCACCGAGAACGAATCGCGGGGGGGCCCGGGAAACACCATATATTTT
CDR3: CASTENESRGGPGNTIYF
J: TRBJ1-3
V: TRBV28
length: 18
D: .
size: .

DNA: TGTGCCAGCAGTGAACCGATCGTTTCGGAGGGACCGGATAGCAATCAGCCCCAGCATTTT
CDR3: CASSEPIVSEGPDSNQPQHF
J: TRBJ1-5
V: TRBV2
length: 20
D: .
size: .

DNA: TGCGCCAGCAGTGAGTCGGGAGGGGGTTTCACTGAAGCTTTCTTT
CDR3: CASSESGGGFTEAFF
J: TRBJ1-1
V: TRBV10-1
length: 15
D: .
size: few

DNA: TGTGCCAGCTTGTCTAGCGGGAGATATAATGAGCAGTTCTTC
CDR3: CASLSSGRYNEQFF
J: TRBJ2-1
V: TRBV18
length: 14
D: TRBD2
size: .

DNA: TGCGCCAGCAACGGGAGGACAGCTTCCTACAATGAGCAGTTCTTC
CDR3: CASNGRTASYNEQFF
J: TRBJ2-1
V: TRBV5-1
length: 15
D: .
size: .

DNA: TGTGCCACCAGTGAGCGGACAGGTCAGGCGCAGTATTTT
CDR3: CATSERTGQAQYF
J: TRBJ2-3
V: TRBV24-1
length: 13
D: TRBD1
size: .

DNA: TGTGCCAGTAAAGGCGGAGGGATTAACATTCAGTACTTC
CDR3: CASKGGGINIQYF
J: TRBJ2-4
V: TRBV19
length: 13
D: .
size: .

DNA: TGTGCCAGCAGCAACGGCAAGACTAGCCCCAATTACAATGAGCAGTTCTTC
CDR3: CASSNGKTSPNYNEQFF
J: TRBJ2-1
V: TRBV21-1
length: 17
D: .
size: .

DNA: TGCGCCAGCACCGACGACAGGGGACGTAATGGCTACACCTTC
CDR3: CASTDDRGRNGYTF
J: TRBJ1-2
V: TRBV10-2
length: 14
D: TRBD1
size: .

DNA: TGTGCCAGCAGTTTATCTGGGCAGGGACTAAGACCCACAGATACGCAGTATTTT
CDR3: CASSLSGQGLRPTDTQYF
J: TRBJ2-3
V: TRBV27
length: 18
D: TRBD2
size: .

DNA: TGTGCCAGCTCACTTTCGTGGACAGAGAACACTGAAGCTTTCTTT
CDR3: CASSLSWTENTEAFF
J: TRBJ1-1
V: TRBV18
length: 15
D: .
size: .

DNA: TGTGCCAGCAGCCCCAGGGGTCGCGAGCAGTACTTC
CDR3: CASSPRGREQYF
J: TRBJ2-7
V: TRBV5-8
length: 12
D: .
size: .

DNA: TGTGCCAGCAGTGGCGGGGCCTTCTACAATGAGCAGTTCTTC
CDR3: CASSGGAFYNEQFF
J: TRBJ2-1
V: TRBV2
length: 14
D: .
size: .

DNA: TGTGCCAGCAGTTCGCGGACAGCCCTATCTGGAAACACCATATATTTT
CDR3: CASSSRTALSGNTIYF
J: TRBJ1-3
V: TRBV28
length: 16
D: .
size: .

DNA: TGTGCCAGTAGGGGACAGGGTGTGTCCGGGGAGCTGTTTTTT
CDR3: CASRGQGVSGELFF
J: TRBJ2-2
V: TRBV19
length: 14
D: TRBD1
size: .

DNA: TGTGCCAGCAGATACGGGACAGGTTCCTACAATGAGCAGTTCTTC
CDR3: CASRYGTGSYNEQFF
J: TRBJ2-1
V: TRBV5-4
length: 15
D: TRBD1
size: .